This TCR beta chain was recovered during a study of cytomegalovirus exposure and HLA in healthy donors (dated by TCRdb to about 2017). Study-wide context: An earlier analysis of approximately 550 of the donors reported about 250 Gb of sequence data and 100 million to 130 million unique TCR beta sequences from about 179 million T cells. The number of typed donors differed by locus: about 620-640 for A, B, C, DRB1 and DQB1; 500 to 550 for DQA1; fewer than 610 for DPA1; and around 490 for DPB1. Roughly 320 gigabases of sequencing data and 75 million to 85 million unique TCR sequences made up an early release that covered several hundred HLA-typed donors. Donor age, sex, ethnicity and CMV serostatus were compiled together with the repertoire data. A separate validation cohort of roughly 130 different subjects was used in addition to the roughly 700-subject first cohort. Among 398 genotyped donors of the cohort, an average of around 240,000 unique TCR beta nucleotide sequences were sequenced per donor, roughly a sixth of them non-productive. HLA typing covered class I and class II loci at four-digit resolution. Rather than drawing on any new phenotypic data, the later analysis identified candidate immune exposures from TCR beta sequences and the way those sequences occurred across donors. About 5 DR-DQ haplotypes were handled as single units for association and clustering, since linkage in the cohort was strong. A later analysis re-examined previously published TCR beta repertoires from roughly 720 donors and added high-resolution HLA genotyping to investigate patterns of TCR occurrence. Every repertoire in the discovery cohort had been generated on one and the same sequencing platform. Genome-wide SNP genotypes for about three fifths of the 666 donors were used in a later genetic analysis, which treated that subset as a discovery cohort. An earlier analysis of 587 of the donors used high-throughput TCR beta sequencing to judge whether each TCR beta V gene segment behaved as functional or pseudogenic. To predict cytomegalovirus infection status, the study brought together high-throughput TCR immunosequencing, statistical association of individual TCRs with disease status, and machine learning. The study was designed to test whether signatures of past pathogen exposure could be identified by cataloging public T cell receptors. The study used immunosequencing to profile the T cell repertoires of under 700 subjects and linked those repertoires to cytomegalovirus serostatus. Of the approximately 400 genotyped donors, more than 75% were placed in the genetic ancestry cluster associated with self-reported Caucasian donors. Beyond this particular receptor, the publication reports: A later analysis associated 15,000 to 20,000 TCR beta sequences with specific HLA alleles at a false discovery rate of 0.05. HLA typing was unavailable for some donors at each locus, so association tests used only the typed subset. The sequencing pipeline was judged likely to have produced a cluster of highly shared sequence variants as a technical artifact. An earlier analysis of approximately 600 of the donors showed that most TCR beta V segments appeared in productive rearrangements either about 87% or about 30% of the time, which broadly matched IMGT annotations. Approximately 18 rarely observed V segments, including chromosome 9 orphons, were excluded from the earlier analysis of some 590 of the donors because counts were too low. In vitro tests confirmed that a few of the cytomegalovirus-associated TCR beta chains recognize cytomegalovirus antigens. The authors suggested that the approach could potentially be extended to other disease states and immunological phenotypes. When HLA alleles, especially DR and DQ, strongly co-occurred, attributing TCR associations to individual alleles was difficult. In a later analysis, the rate of TCR association differed among HLA loci, with DRB1 alleles having the most associated TCRs and HLA-C alleles having the fewest. In a later analysis, several top co-occurrence clusters were reported to appear linked to parvovirus B19, influenza, CMV and Epstein-Barr virus. A later genetic analysis reported fewer N-insertions in productive TCRs among donors in an Asian-associated ancestry cluster than the 666-donor mean. This cohort had only TCR beta chains sequenced, and the lack of alpha or paired-chain data limited which features could be detected. Immune exposure information for the cohort was limited to CMV serostatus. While some public TCRs were present in many individuals, most TCR sequences turned up only very rarely across donors. A total of roughly 160 TCR beta chains were listed by the study as associated with cytomegalovirus. A later genetic analysis associated a missense DCLRE1C variant with V-gene and J-gene trimming of TCR beta chains, and an independent cohort replicated the association. The presence/absence analyses assumed that sequencing depth was roughly uniform across donors, and that assumption may not be true. Linkage disequilibrium might explain the correlated functional status among segregating V segments, but an unknown experimental factor could not be excluded. Some IMGT-functional V segments, including TRBV6-2 and TRBV6-3, could not be told apart with the 87-base-pair reads, so those segments were excluded. The classifier was reported to diagnose cytomegalovirus status with high specificity and sensitivity in both the original cohort and the validation cohort. A further reported finding was that TCR beta sequences accurately predicted the HLA-A and HLA-B alleles for most subjects in the first cohort. Compared with equally common non-associated chains, HLA-associated TCR beta chains in a later analysis were more clonally expanded and had lower generation probabilities. Most CMV-associated TCR beta chains appeared to be HLA-restricted in a later analysis, and the HLA associations seemed to be driven largely by CMV exposure.

About this clone: The specificity of this receptor is unknown. Base qualities are missing; no much larger clone stands one base away.

Libraries were made using the immunoSEQ multiplex PCR assay. A mixture of 60 forward primers for TCR Vbeta segments and 13 reverse primers for TCR Jbeta segments was used in the multiplex PCR. A multiplex PCR assay on genomic DNA amplified the CDR3 region of rearranged TCR beta genes. The Illumina HiSeq System was used to sequence the amplified TCR beta libraries as 87-base-pair reads. The original methods were these. A later analysis counted approximately 74 million unique TCR beta chains across the 650 to 700 repertoires, and roughly 11 million of these chains were shared by at least two donors. To remove PCR and sequencing errors, raw reads were error-corrected and collapsed into unique sequences using a nearest-neighbor algorithm that merged closely related sequences. To assign V, D and J gene segments, CDR3 sequences were aligned to IMGT reference sequences. Each retained sequence needed at least a six-nucleotide match to both a V gene segment and a J gene segment. Rearrangements were called productive when the CDR3 lacked stop codons and stayed in frame with V and J; all others were non-productive. Following IMGT convention, CDR3 was defined as the stretch from the second conserved V-encoded cysteine to the conserved J-encoded phenylalanine. The earlier analysis of a few hundred of the donors excluded sequences that lacked an unambiguous match to a single V gene segment. An earlier analysis of some 610 of the donors called V segments functional above 56.7% productive rearrangements and segregating when the between-donor standard deviation exceeded 5%. A statistical classification framework was developed to diagnose cytomegalovirus status using the catalog of TCR beta chain sequences. In a later analysis, TCR nucleotide sequences were compared against IMGT/GENE-DB human TR gene sequences so that V and J genes could be assigned. A later analysis assigned CDR3 sequences and most-parsimonious VDJ recombination scenarios with the TCRdist pipeline. In a later analysis, each TCR beta chain was defined by its CDR3 amino acid sequence together with its V-gene family, and reads lacking a unique V-gene family were excluded. To address suspected cross-contamination and a sequencing artifact, a later analysis removed 592 highly shared, low-generation-probability nucleotide sequences. In a later analysis, a clonal expansion index for each public chain was calculated from normalized within-repertoire ranks of inferred template counts. A later analysis computed generation probabilities with a VDJ recombination model fitted to out-of-frame rearrangements, and checked the results against IGoR. A later analysis scored TCR-TCR, TCR-HLA and TCR-CMV co-occurrence with hypergeometric tests, applying a repertoire-size bias correction to TCR pairs. To estimate false discovery rates, a later analysis permuted the HLA or CMV assignments 20 times. In a later analysis, co-occurring TCRs were grouped with DBSCAN, and TCRdist sequence similarity was added when clustering was performed within HLA-allele-positive subsets. For co-occurrence clustering, repertoires with fewer than 30,000 or more than 120,000 public chains were excluded, along with roughly 5 repertoires with anomalous nucleotide sharing. The table was pulled from immuneACCESS by TCRdb, which kept in-frame rearrangements only. Such tables lose some clones; where checked, under half of the loss comes from unresolved V genes, and the rest has no known cause. The DNA was the basis for D and trimming; V, J and clone size are from that table. The sample data list fewer than 200,000 clones, and just under 80% of these were observed just once. The ten largest clones represent 2.5% to 3% of the sample.

In total, over 600 healthy bone marrow donors made up the cohort. At the time of sampling, every cohort member was nominally healthy, though immune exposures that went unrecorded were likely present. The donor tested CMV seronegative, placing the donor among the roughly 400 seronegative members of the cohort. Each donor provided a peripheral blood sample, and peripheral blood mononuclear cells were used for TCR beta sequencing. The Qiagen DNeasy Blood Extraction Kit was used to extract genomic DNA from the blood cell samples. The germline V end is reduced by 4 bases and the J end by 5 bases; junction bases left unmatched: 12. Spanning cysteine to phenylalanine, the CDR3 consists of 16 amino acids. The entry retains the CDR3 DNA only, 48 bases that are in frame from base 1. CDR1 and CDR2 (SGHDT, YYEEEE) derive from the germline V gene.

The clonotype comes from a female donor in good health and CMV-seronegative. Rearrangement joined TRBV5-6 to TRBJ1-1; 9 bases in the middle match TRBD1. The sequenced material came from PBMCs. The encoded CDR3 is CASSPLGGTGLTEAFF. The DNA sequence follows: TGTGCCAGCAGCCCCTTGGGAGGGACAGGGCTAACTGAAGCTTTCTTT. The full variable domain, completed from the reference TRBV5-6 and TRBJ1-1 proteins outside the CDR3, reads DAGVTQSPTHLIKTRGQQVTLRCSPKSGHDTVSWYQQALGQGPQFIFQYYEEEERQRGNFPDRFSGHQFPNYSSELNVNALLLGDSALYLCASSPLGGTGLTEAFFGQGTRLTVV.